These 22 T cell receptor beta chains were all obtained from the same sample, sequenced in a study of blood T cell repertoires in COVID-19. Data came from immunoSEQ multiplex PCR; TCRdb stores just in-frame clones and leaves some out. The sample carries more than 140,000 clones, about 79% recorded once. Sequencing was carried out using peripheral blood. These receptors were collected from a woman between 50 and 59 years old in a cohort sampled during active or convalescent COVID-19.

V gene TRBV29-1 combines with J gene TRBJ2-3; D is unresolved. CDR3 length: 12 amino acids. Germline assignment: CDR1 SQVTM and CDR2 ANQGSEA. V dropped 4 bases and J dropped 6 bases, with 11 bases sitting between them. DNA for the CDR3: TGCAGCGTTGGTCTTATTCTTGATACGCAGTATTTT. The encoded protein is CSVGLILDTQYF.

The chain is built from TRBV23-1 and TRBJ1-6, with D possibly being TRBD1 (5 bases). TRBV23-1 is noted as an ORF with a role that remains uncertain. The CDR3 has 16 amino acids. With 2 bases removed from V and 0 bases from J, the gap between germline ends came to 8 bases. The DNA of the CDR3 is TGCGCCAGCAGTCAAGGGGGGAGCTCCTATAATTCACCCCTCCACTTT. Translated, it gives CASSQGGSSYNSPLHF.

V and J are TRBV30 and TRBJ1-1; 8 bases map to TRBD1. The germline gives CDR1 GTSNPN, CDR2 SVGIG (reference sequence). CDR3 size: 12 residues. With V trimmed by 5 bases and J by 4 bases, 3 bases remained unmatched. The CDR3 DNA is TGTGCCTGGGGACAGGGTGGCACTGAAGCTTTCTTT. Its translation: CAWGQGGTEAFF.

The V call is TRBV3-1 (or the pseudogene TRBV3-2), the J call TRBJ2-7; 10 nucleotides agree with TRBD2. Germline V lookup: CDR1 LGHDT, CDR2 YNNKEL (reference sequence). Unmatched junction bases numbered 6, after V lost 3 bases and J lost 4 bases. The CDR3 runs 15 residues. The DNA of the CDR3 is TGTGCCAGCAGCCATAGGCTAGCGGGGGTTTACGAGCAGTACTTC. Its translation is CASSHRLAGVYEQYF.

The rearrangement links TRBV21-1 to TRBJ1-6. TRBV21-1 is shown as a pseudogene. CDR3 size: 14 residues. CDR3 region: CASATGVLNSPLHF. In DNA form, the CDR3 reads TGTGCCAGCGCCACGGGGGTCCTAAATTCACCCCTCCACTTT.

This rearrangement joins TRBV3-1 (or the pseudogene TRBV3-2) to TRBJ2-3; D possibly corresponds to TRBD1 (5 bases). The length of the CDR3 is 14 residues. Trimming left V 4 bases short and J 2 bases short, with 10 bases between. Germline CDR1 LGHDT, CDR2 YNNKEL (reference sequence). The CDR3: CASSPLGVTDTQYF. In nucleotides, the CDR3 is TGTGCCAGCAGCCCCTTAGGGGTCACAGATACGCAGTATTTT.

V and J are TRBV9 and TRBJ2-3; weak D call: TRBD1 (6 bases). This CDR3 spans 17 amino acids. V lost 2 bases, J lost 2 bases, and 18 bases lay in between. Germline V lookup: CDR1 SGDLS, CDR2 YYNGEE. This CDR3 is CASSVSMGWDITDTQYF. The CDR3 DNA reads TGTGCCAGCAGCGTCAGCATGGGCTGGGACATCACAGATACGCAGTATTTT.

This chain uses TRBV9 with TRBJ2-7, with 9 bases fitting TRBD1. CDR3 size: 13 residues. Trimming took 3 bases from V and 6 from J; bases not matched to a gene: 4. Per the germline V gene, CDR1 is SGDLS and CDR2 is YYNGEE. CDR3: CASSGTGALEQYF. In DNA form, the CDR3 reads TGTGCCAGCAGCGGGACAGGGGCCCTCGAGCAGTACTTC.

V usage is TRBV3-1 (or the pseudogene TRBV3-2) and J usage is TRBJ1-2; D gene uncertain. V was trimmed by 1 base and J by 4 bases, leaving 16 bases between them. The germline V gene has CDR1 LGHDT and CDR2 YNNKEL (reference sequence). The CDR3 length is 16 residues. The chain's CDR3 is CASSQGGGSNFYGYTF. In DNA, the CDR3 is TGTGCCAGCAGCCAAGGTGGCGGGAGTAATTTCTATGGCTACACCTTC.

The rearrangement links TRBV18 to TRBJ2-2; 8 bases are shared with TRBD2. Trimming at V came to 2 bases and at J to 0 bases, leaving 2 bases not matched to a gene. The germline V gene encodes CDR1 KGHSH and CDR2 LQKENI. This CDR3 has 16 amino acids. CDR3 amino acids: CASSPGGGPNTGELFF. The CDR3 DNA is TGTGCCAGCTCACCAGGCGGGGGGCCGAACACCGGGGAGCTGTTTTTT.

The chain has TRBV30 and TRBJ2-7; 12 bases are shared with TRBD2. The CDR3 extends over 15 amino acids. V trimming: 5 bases; J trimming: 5 bases; junction bases outside the gene matches: 10. The germline V gene has CDR1 GTSNPN and CDR2 SVGIG (reference sequence). The CDR3 DNA follows: TGTGCCTGGGATCCTAGCGGGGGGGCCATCGACGAGCAGTACTTC. Protein sequence: CAWDPSGGAIDEQYF.

The V call is TRBV6-1, the J call TRBJ1-5, with 9 bases lining up with TRBD1. Germline lookup yields CDR1 MNHNS and CDR2 SASEGT. The CDR3 sequence is 17 residues long. With 3 bases clipped from V and 0 bases from J, the junction kept 6 bases outside the gene matches. The CDR3 sequence is CASSDVTGGLSNQPQHF. In DNA, the CDR3 is TGTGCCAGCAGTGATGTCACAGGGGGCCTTAGCAATCAGCCCCAGCATTTT.

V is TRBV6-2 or TRBV6-3 and J is TRBJ2-1, with 10 bases fitting TRBD2. V gave up 3 bases and J gave up 9 bases; unmatched junction bases: 8. Germline CDR1 is MNHEY and CDR2 is SVGEGT. The CDR3 has 15 amino acids. The CDR3 DNA sequence: TGTGCCAGCAGTTATCCGGGACTAGCGTTCCTTGAGCAGTTCTTC. As protein: CASSYPGLAFLEQFF.

The chain carries TRBV7-6 and TRBJ1-1; D remains ambiguous. CDR3 length: 12 residues. Germline assignment: CDR1 SGHVS and CDR2 FNYEAQ. Trimming pared 2 bases from V and 4 bases from J, leaving 5 bases between. The CDR3 sequence is CASSLLSTEAFF. Here the CDR3 DNA reads TGTGCCAGCAGCTTATTATCCACTGAAGCTTTCTTT. Looking up the rest from reference TRBV7-6 and TRBJ1-1 gives the full variable domain: GAGVSQSPRYKVTKRGQDVALRCDPISGHVSLYWYRQALGQGPEFLTYFNYEAQQDKSGLPNDRFSAERPEGSISTLTIQRTEQRDSAMYRCASSLLSTEAFFGQGTRLTVV.

The chain carries TRBV6-2 or TRBV6-3 and TRBJ1-1; weak D call: TRBD1 (5 bases). Germline CDR1 reads MNHEY; CDR2 reads SVGEGT. The CDR3 length is 13 residues. V lost 4 bases to trimming and J lost 2 bases, with 8 bases between them. CDR3 residues: CASSWGGNTEAFF. CDR3 nucleotides: TGTGCCAGCAGTTGGGGGGGAAACACTGAAGCTTTCTTT.

The rearrangement uses TRBV7-6 and TRBJ2-1; D is uncertain. The CDR3 is made up of 13 amino acids. CDR1 and CDR2 from the germline V gene are SGHVS and FNYEAQ. V was shortened by 4 bases and J by 11 bases, with 15 bases between the two germline ends. For the CDR3, the DNA is TGTGCCAGCAGCTCCAACGAGGTGGTCCAGCAGTTCTTC. This encodes CASSSNEVVQQFF.

The gene calls are TRBV5-1 and TRBJ2-6; TRBD1 matches 7 bases. The CDR3 sequence is 17 residues long. Trimming took 2 bases from V and 0 from J; bases not matched to a gene: 5. Germline CDR1 reads SGHRS; CDR2 reads YFSETQ. The CDR3 bases are TGCGCCAGCAGCTTTATGGGACAGTTCTCTGGGGCCAACGTCCTGACTTTC. This encodes CASSFMGQFSGANVLTF. The full variable domain, completed using reference TRBV5-1 and TRBJ2-6, is KAGVTQTPRYLIKTRGQQVTLSCSPISGHRSVSWYQQTPGQGLQFLFEYFSETQRNKGNFPGRFSGRQFSNSRSEMNVSTLELGDSALYLCASSFMGQFSGANVLTFGAGSRLTVL.

The chain employs TRBV3-1 (or the pseudogene TRBV3-2) and TRBJ2-1; 7 nucleotides agree with TRBD1. The J segment lost 8 bases and the V segment lost 2 bases, leaving 12 bases of the junction unmatched. Looked up from germline, CDR1 is LGHDT and CDR2 is YNNKEL (reference sequence). The CDR3 spans 16 residues. The CDR3 reads CASSQSRDSPIDEQFF. In nucleotides, the CDR3 is TGTGCCAGCAGCCAATCCCGGGACAGCCCGATAGATGAGCAGTTCTTC.

The gene calls are TRBV25-1 and TRBJ2-1; no clear D. The V end lost 6 bases, the J end lost 2 bases, and 2 bases lay between the germline ends. This CDR3 region has 11 residues. Germline V CDR1 and CDR2: MGHDK, SYGVNS. The CDR3 DNA follows: TGTGCCAGCAGCGCCTACAATGAGCAGTTCTTC. This codes for CASSAYNEQFF.

Here the CDR3 DNA reads TGTGCCAGCAGACAAGACAATCAGCCCCAGCATTTT. Amino acids: CASRQDNQPQHF. The chain uses TRBV12-3 or TRBV12-4 and TRBJ1-5, with unresolved D. V dropped 6 bases and J dropped 3 bases, with 6 bases sitting between them. The CDR3 length is 12 residues.

This chain uses TRBV7-3 with TRBJ1-1; 7 bases align to TRBD1. This CDR3 comprises 15 residues. Germline CDR1 SGHTA, CDR2 FQGTGA. Germline trimming cut 5 bases from V and 0 bases from J; bases unmatched to any gene: 6. The CDR3: CASSPAGGMNTEAFF. In DNA, the CDR3 is TGTGCCAGCAGCCCCGCAGGGGGAATGAACACTGAAGCTTTCTTT.

The rearrangement joins TRBV18 to TRBJ2-1, with TRBD1 matching 8 bases. Germline V CDR1 and CDR2: KGHSH, LQKENI. Trimming at V came to 6 bases and at J to 7 bases, leaving 8 bases not matched to a gene. CDR3 length: 14 amino acids. The CDR3 coding sequence is TGTGCCAGCTCGAGTCAGGGGGCGTGGAATGAGCAGTTCTTC. Amino acid sequence: CASSSQGAWNEQFF.